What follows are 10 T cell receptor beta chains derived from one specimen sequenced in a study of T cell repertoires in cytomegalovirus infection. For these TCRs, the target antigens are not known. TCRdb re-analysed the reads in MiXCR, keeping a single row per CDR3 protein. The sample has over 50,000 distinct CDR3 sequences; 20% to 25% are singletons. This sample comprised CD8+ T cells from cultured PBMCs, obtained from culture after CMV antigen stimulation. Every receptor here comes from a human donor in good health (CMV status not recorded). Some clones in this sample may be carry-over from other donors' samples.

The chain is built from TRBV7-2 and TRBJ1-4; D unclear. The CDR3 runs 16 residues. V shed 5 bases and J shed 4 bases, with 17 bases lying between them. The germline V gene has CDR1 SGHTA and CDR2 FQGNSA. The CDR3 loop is CASSLNPGLRNEKLFF. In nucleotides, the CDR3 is TGTGCCAGCAGCCTGAACCCCGGGCTACGTAATGAAAAACTGTTTTTT.

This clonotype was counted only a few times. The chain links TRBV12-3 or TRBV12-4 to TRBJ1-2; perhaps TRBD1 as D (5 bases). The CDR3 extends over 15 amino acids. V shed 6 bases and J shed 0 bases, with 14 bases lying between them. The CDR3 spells CASSHRTGANYGYTF. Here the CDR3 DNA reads TGTGCCAGCAGCCACAGGACGGGTGCTAACTATGGCTACACCTTC.

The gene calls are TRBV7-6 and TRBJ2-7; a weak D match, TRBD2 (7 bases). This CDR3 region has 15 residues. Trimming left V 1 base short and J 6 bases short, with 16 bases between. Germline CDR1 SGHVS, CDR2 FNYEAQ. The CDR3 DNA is TGTGCCAGCAGCTTAGGGGGGGGCCCAAAGGCCGAGCAGTACTTC. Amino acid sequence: CASSLGGGPKAEQYF.

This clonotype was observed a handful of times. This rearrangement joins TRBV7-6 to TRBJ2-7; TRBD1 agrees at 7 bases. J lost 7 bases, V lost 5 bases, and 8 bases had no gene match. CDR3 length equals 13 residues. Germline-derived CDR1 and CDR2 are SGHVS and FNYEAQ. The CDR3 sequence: CASSLGTAEEQYF. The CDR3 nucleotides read TGTGCCAGCAGCCTTGGGACAGCGGAAGAGCAGTACTTC.

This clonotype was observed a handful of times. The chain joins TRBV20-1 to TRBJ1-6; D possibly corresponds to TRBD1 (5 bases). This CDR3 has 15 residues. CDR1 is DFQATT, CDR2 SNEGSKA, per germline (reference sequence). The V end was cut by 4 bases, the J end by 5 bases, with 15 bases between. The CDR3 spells CSANPGRFNNSPLHF. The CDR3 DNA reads TGCAGTGCTAACCCAGGGAGATTTAATAATTCACCCCTCCACTTT.

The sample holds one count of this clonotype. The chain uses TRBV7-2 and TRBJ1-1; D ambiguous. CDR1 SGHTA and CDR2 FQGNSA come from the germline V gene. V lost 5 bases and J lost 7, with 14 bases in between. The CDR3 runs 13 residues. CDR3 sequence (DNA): TGTGCCAGCAGCCCCCTGTTTGGACTTGAAGCTTTCTTT. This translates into CASSPLFGLEAFF.

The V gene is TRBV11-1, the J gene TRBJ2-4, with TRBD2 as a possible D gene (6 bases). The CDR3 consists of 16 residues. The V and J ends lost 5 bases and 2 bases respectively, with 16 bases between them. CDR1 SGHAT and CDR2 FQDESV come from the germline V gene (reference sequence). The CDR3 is CASSEPGDVTKNIQYF. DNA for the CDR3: TGTGCCAGCAGCGAGCCGGGAGATGTTACCAAAAACATTCAGTACTTC.

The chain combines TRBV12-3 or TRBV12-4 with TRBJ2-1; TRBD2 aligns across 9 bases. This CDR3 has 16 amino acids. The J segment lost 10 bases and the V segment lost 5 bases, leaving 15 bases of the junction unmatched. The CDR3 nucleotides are TGTGCCAGCAGTACCCGTGGCGGGGGGGCTTTTTGGGAGCAGTTCTTC. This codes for CASSTRGGGAFWEQFF.

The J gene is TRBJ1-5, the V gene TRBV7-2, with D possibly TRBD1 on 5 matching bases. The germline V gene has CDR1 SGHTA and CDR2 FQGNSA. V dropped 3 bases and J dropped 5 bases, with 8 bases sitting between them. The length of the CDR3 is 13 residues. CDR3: CASSFGGDQPQHF. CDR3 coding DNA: TGTGCCAGCAGCTTCGGGGGGGATCAGCCCCAGCATTTT. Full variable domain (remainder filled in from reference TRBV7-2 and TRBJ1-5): GAGVSQSPSNKVTEKGKDVELRCDPISGHTALYWYRQSLGQGLEFLIYFQGNSAPDKSGLPSDRFSAERTGGSVSTLTIQRTQQEDSAVYLCASSFGGDQPQHFGDGTRLSIL.

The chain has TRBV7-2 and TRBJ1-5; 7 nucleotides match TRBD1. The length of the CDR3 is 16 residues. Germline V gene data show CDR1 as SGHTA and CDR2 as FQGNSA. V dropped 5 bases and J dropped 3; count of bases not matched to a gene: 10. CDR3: CASSTQGDTYNQPQHF. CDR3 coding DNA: TGTGCCAGCAGCACCCAGGGGGACACTTACAATCAGCCCCAGCATTTT.